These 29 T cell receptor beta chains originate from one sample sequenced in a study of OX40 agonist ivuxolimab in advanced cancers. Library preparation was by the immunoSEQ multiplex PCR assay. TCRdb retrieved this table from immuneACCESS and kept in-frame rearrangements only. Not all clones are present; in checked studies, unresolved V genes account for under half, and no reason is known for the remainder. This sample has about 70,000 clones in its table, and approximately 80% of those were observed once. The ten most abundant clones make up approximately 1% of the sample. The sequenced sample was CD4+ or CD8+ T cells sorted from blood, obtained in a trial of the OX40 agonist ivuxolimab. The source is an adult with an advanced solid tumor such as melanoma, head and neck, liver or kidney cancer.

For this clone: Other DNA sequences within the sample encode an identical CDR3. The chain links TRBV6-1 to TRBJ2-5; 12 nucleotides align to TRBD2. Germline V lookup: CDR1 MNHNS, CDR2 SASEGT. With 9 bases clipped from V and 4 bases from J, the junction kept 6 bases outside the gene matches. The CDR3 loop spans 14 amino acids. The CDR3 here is CASLAGGPGETQYF. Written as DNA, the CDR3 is TGTGCCAGTCTAGCGGGGGGGCCCGGAGAGACCCAGTACTTC.

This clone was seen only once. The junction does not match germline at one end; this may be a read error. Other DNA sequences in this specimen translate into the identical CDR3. The CDR3 DNA follows: TGTGCCAGTACGGGCGTGAGGGGTGAAAAATTGTTTTTT. Residues: CASTGVRGEKLFF. The chain carries TRBV19 and TRBJ1-4; a possible D gene is TRBD1 (5 bases). This CDR3 contains 13 residues. Germline assignment: CDR1 LNHDA and CDR2 SQIVND (reference sequence).

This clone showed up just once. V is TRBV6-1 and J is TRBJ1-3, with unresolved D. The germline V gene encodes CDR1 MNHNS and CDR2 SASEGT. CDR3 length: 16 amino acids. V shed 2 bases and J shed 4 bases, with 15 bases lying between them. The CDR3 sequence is CASSESGVFAGNTIYF. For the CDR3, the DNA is TGTGCCAGCAGTGAATCCGGGGTATTTGCGGGAAACACCATATATTTT.

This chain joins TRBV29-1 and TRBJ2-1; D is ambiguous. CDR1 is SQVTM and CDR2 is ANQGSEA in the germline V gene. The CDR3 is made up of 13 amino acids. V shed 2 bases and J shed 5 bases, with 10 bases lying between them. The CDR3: CSVEPIRNNEQFF. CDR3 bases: TGCAGCGTTGAACCTATCCGGAACAATGAGCAGTTCTTC.

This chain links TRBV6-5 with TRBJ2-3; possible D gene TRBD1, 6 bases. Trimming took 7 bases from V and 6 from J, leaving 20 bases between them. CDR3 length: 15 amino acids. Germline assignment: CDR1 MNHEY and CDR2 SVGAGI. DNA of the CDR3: TGTGCCAGCATTGACCGGGACAATCGGCCGGATACGCAGTATTTT. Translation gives CASIDRDNRPDTQYF.

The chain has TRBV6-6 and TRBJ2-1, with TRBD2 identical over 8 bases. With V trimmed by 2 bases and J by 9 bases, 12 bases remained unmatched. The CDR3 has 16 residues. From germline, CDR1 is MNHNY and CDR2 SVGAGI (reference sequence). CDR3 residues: CASSYLSSGTSGEQFF. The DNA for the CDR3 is TGTGCCAGCAGTTACCTCTCTAGCGGCACTAGCGGTGAGCAGTTCTTC.

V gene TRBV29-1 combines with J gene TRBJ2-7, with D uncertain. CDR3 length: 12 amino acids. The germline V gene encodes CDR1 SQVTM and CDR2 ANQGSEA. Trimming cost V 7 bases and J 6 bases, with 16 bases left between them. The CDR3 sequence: CSACRVEGEQYF. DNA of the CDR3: TGCAGCGCCTGCCGGGTGGAAGGCGAGCAGTACTTC.

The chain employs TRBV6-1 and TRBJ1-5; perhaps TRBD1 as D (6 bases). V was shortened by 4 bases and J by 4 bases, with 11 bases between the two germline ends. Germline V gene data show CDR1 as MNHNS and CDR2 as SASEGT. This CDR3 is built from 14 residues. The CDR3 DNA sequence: TGTGCCAGCAGTGTACAGAGGGGGAATCAGCCCCAGCATTTT. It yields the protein CASSVQRGNQPQHF.

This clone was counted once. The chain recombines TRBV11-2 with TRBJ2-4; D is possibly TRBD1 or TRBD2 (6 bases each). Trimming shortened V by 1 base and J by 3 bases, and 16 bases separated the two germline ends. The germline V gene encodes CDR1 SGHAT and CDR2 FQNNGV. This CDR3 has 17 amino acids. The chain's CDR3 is CASSLGLQGGVKNIQYF. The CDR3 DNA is TGTGCCAGCAGCTTAGGTCTACAGGGAGGAGTCAAAAACATTCAGTACTTC.

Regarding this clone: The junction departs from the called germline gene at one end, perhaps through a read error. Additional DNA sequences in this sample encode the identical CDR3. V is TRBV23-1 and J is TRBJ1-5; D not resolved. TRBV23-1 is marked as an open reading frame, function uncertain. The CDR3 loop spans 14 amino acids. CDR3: CASSPTLGVYPQHF. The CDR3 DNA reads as TGCGCCAGCAGTCCAACTCTTGGAGTCTACCCCCAGCACTTT.

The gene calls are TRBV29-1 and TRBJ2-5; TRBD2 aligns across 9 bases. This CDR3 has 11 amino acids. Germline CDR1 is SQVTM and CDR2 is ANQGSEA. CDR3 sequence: CGTSLQETQYF. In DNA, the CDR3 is TGCGGGACTAGCCTGCAAGAGACCCAGTACTTC. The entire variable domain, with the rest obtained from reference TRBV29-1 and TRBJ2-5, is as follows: SAVISQKPSRDICQRGTSLTIQCQVDSQVTMMFWYRQQPGQSLTLIATANQGSEATYESGFVIDKFPISRPNLTFSTLTVSNMSPEDSSIYLCGTSLQETQYFGPGTRLLVL.

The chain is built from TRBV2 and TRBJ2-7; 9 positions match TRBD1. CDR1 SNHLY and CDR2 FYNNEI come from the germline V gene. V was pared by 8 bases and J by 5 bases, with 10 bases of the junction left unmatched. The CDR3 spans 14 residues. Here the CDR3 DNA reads TGTGCCAGCCAGCCCGGGACAGGGAACCACGAGCAGTACTTC. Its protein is CASQPGTGNHEQYF.

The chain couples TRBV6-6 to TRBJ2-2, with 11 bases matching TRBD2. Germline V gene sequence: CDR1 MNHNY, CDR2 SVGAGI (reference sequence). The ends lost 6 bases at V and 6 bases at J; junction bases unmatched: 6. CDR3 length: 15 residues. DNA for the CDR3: TGTGCCAGCAGCGCTAGCGGGGGGACCCCCGGGGAGCTGTTTTTT. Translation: CASSASGGTPGELFF.

The CDR3 DNA reads as TGCGCCAGCAGCCAAGTAATTCCTCCGGGACCAACGGCCCCCGAGCAGTACTTC. Protein: CASSQVIPPGPTAPEQYF. The chain is built from TRBV4-1 and TRBJ2-7; D tentatively reads TRBD1 or TRBD2 (5 bases each). Germline CDR1 MGHRA, CDR2 YSYEKL. The CDR3 covers 18 residues. The germline V and J ends were trimmed by 1 base and 6 bases, with 25 bases remaining between them.

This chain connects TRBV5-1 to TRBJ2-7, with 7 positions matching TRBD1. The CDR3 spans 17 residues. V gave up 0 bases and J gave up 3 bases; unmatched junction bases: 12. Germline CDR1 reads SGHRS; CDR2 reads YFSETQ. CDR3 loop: CASSLAERAGGHYEQYF. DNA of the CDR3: TGCGCCAGCAGCTTGGCAGAGAGGGCAGGGGGACACTACGAGCAGTACTTC.

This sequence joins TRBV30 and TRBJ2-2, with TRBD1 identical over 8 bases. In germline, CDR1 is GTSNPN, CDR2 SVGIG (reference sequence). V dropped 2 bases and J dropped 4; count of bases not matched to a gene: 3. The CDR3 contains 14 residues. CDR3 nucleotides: TGTGCCTGGAGTTTGACAGGGGCCACCGGGGAGCTGTTTTTT. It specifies CAWSLTGATGELFF.

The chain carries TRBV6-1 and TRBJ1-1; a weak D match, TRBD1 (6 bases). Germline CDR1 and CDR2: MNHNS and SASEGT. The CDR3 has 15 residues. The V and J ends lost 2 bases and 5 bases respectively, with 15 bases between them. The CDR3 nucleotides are TGTGCCAGCAGTGAACGGGGGACACCATTGACTGAAGCTTTCTTT. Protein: CASSERGTPLTEAFF.

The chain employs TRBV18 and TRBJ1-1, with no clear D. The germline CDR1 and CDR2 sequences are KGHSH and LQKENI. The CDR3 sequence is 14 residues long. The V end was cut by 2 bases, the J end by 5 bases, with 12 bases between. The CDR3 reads CASSPGTSETEAFF. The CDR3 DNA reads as TGTGCCAGCTCACCAGGCACAAGCGAAACTGAAGCTTTCTTT.

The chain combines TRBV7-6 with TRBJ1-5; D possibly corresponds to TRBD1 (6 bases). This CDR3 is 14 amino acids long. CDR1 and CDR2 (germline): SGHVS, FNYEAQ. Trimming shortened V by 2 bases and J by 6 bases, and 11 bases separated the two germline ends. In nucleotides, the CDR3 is TGTGCCAGCAGCTTACAGGACAGAAGTCAGCCCCAGCATTTT. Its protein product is CASSLQDRSQPQHF.

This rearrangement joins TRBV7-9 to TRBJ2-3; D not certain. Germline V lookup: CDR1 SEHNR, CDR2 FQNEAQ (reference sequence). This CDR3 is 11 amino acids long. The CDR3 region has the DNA TGTCTCCTCAAAAACACAGATACGCAGTATTTT. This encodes CLLKNTDTQYF.

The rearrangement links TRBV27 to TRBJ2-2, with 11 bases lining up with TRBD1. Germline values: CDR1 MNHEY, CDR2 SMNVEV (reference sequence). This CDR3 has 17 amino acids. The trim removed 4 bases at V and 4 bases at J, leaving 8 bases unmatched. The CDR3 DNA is TGTGCCAGCAGTTCTCCGGGACAGGGGGGCTTCACCGGGGAGCTGTTTTTT. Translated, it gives CASSSPGQGGFTGELFF.

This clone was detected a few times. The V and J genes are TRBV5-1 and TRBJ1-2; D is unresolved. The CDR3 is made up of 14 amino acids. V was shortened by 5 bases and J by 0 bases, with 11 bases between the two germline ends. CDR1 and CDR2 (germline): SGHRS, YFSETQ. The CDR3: CASSLESTNYGYTF. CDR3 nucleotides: TGCGCCAGCAGTCTAGAATCGACTAACTATGGCTACACCTTC.

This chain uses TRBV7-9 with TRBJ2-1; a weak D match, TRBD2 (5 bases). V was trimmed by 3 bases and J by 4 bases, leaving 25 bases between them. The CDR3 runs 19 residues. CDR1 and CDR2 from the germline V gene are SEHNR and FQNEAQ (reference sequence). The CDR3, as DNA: TGTGCCAGCAGCTTTTCTTATATGCCGGTCCAGGAGGTTTACAATGAGCAGTTCTTC. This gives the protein CASSFSYMPVQEVYNEQFF.

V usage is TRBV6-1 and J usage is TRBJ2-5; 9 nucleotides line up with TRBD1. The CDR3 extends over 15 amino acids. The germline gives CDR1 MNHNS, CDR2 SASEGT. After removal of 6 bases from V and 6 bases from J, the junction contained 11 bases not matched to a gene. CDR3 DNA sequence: TGTGCCAGCAGGGGCCAGGACAGGGGTCAGCAGACCCAGTACTTC. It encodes CASRGQDRGQQTQYF.

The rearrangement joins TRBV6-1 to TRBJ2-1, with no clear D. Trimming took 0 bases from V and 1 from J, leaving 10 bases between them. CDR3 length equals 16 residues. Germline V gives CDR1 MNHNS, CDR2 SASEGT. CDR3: CASSEAPAGSYNEQFF. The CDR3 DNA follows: TGTGCCAGCAGTGAAGCGCCGGCTGGGTCCTACAATGAGCAGTTCTTC.

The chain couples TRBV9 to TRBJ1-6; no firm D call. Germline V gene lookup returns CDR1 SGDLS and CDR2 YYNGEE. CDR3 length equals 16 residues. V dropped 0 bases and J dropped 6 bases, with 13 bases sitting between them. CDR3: CASSVDPSSGNSPLHF. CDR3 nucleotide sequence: TGTGCCAGCAGCGTAGACCCGAGTTCTGGTAATTCACCCCTCCACTTT.

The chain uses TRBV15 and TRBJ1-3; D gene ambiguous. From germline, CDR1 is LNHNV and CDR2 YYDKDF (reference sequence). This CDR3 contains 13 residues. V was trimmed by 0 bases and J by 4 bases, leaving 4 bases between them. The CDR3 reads CATSREEGNTIYF. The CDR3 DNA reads TGTGCCACCAGCAGAGAAGAGGGAAACACCATATATTTT.

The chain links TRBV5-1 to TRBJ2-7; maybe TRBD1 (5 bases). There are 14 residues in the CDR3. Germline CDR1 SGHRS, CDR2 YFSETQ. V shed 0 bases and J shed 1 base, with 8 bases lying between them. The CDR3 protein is CASSLAQGSYEQYF. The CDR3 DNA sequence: TGCGCCAGCAGCTTGGCCCAGGGTTCCTACGAGCAGTACTTC. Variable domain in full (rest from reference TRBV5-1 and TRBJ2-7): KAGVTQTPRYLIKTRGQQVTLSCSPISGHRSVSWYQQTPGQGLQFLFEYFSETQRNKGNFPGRFSGRQFSNSRSEMNVSTLELGDSALYLCASSLAQGSYEQYFGPGTRLTVT.

CDR3 bases: TGTGCCAGCAGTTACTCGTTACAGGGATCCTACGAGCAGTACTTC. It specifies CASSYSLQGSYEQYF. J is TRBJ2-7 and V is TRBV6-5; maybe TRBD1 (6 bases). CDR3 length: 15 residues. Trimming took 0 bases from V and 1 from J, leaving 10 bases between them. CDR1 MNHEY and CDR2 SVGAGI come from the germline V gene.